The rows below give T cell receptor beta chains drawn from one sample of a study of OX40 agonist ivuxolimab in advanced cancers. Sequencing was performed with immunoSEQ multiplex PCR; in TCRdb, only in-frame clones are kept and a portion is missing. This sample yields over 55,000 clones, of which 77% are seen a single time; roughly 6.5% belongs to the top ten. The sample in question was CD4+ or CD8+ T cells sorted from blood, obtained in a trial of the OX40 agonist ivuxolimab. These receptor sequences come from an adult with an advanced solid tumor such as melanoma, head and neck, liver or kidney cancer. CDR3s include the opening cysteine and the closing phenylalanine or tryptophan. A D gene is named only where the DNA matches it firmly. Size is stated for part of the rows, as once, few or many counts, or as a class when the clone is expanded.

- TRBJ2-3 once TRBV27 CASSPHRAPDTQYF TGTGCCAGCAGTCCCCACAGGGCCCCAGATACGCAGTATTTT
- TRBJ2-1 - TRBV5-1 CASSLAGQGNYNEQFF TGCGCCAGCAGCTTGGCCGGGCAGGGGAACTACAATGAGCAGTTCTTC
- TRBJ2-7 - TRBV7-2 CASSLFSDSYEQYF TGTGCCAGCAGCTTATTCAGCGACTCCTACGAGCAGTACTTC
- TRBJ2-1 - TRBV5-4 CASSFSRPSEQFF TGTGCCAGCAGCTTCTCTAGACCGAGTGAGCAGTTCTTC
TRBD1 TRBJ1-2 - TRBV5-6 CASSLTGGSGYTF TGTGCCAGCAGCTTGACAGGGGGCAGCGGCTACACCTTC
- TRBJ1-2 - TRBV2 CASSLYRANYGYTF TGTGCCAGCAGTTTGTACAGGGCTAACTATGGCTACACCTTC
- TRBJ2-2 few TRBV21-1 CASSKARDRGQTGELFF TGTGCCAGCAGCAAAGCTAGGGACAGGGGGCAAACCGGGGAGCTGTTTTTT
- TRBJ2-2 - TRBV4-3 CASSQAVLNTGELFF TGCGCCAGCAGCCAAGCGGTGCTGAACACCGGGGAGCTGTTTTTT
- TRBJ2-5 - TRBV7-7 CASSLFGETQYF TGTGCCAGCAGCTTGTTCGGGGAGACCCAGTACTTC
- TRBJ1-3 - TRBV10-2 CASSEVGGAGNTIYF TGCGCCAGCAGTGAAGTGGGGGGGGCTGGAAACACCATATATTTT
- TRBJ1-1 - TRBV19 CASSRARQTEAFF TGTGCCAGTAGTAGGGCGAGACAGACTGAAGCTTTCTTT
- TRBJ2-5 - TRBV29-1 CSVAGRSGTRLKTQYF TGCAGCGTCGCCGGGAGAAGCGGGACACGCTTGAAGACCCAGTACTTC
- TRBJ1-5 medium-sized TRBV28 CASRDRRRNQPQHF TGTGCCAGCAGAGACAGGCGTCGCAATCAGCCCCAGCATTTT
- TRBJ1-5 - TRBV4-1 CASSPLVRGNQPQHF TGCGCCAGCAGCCCCCTGGTCCGAGGCAATCAGCCCCAGCATTTT
- TRBJ1-2 few TRBV6-5 CASNDGASNYGYTF TGTGCCAGCAACGACGGGGCTTCTAACTATGGCTACACCTTC
- TRBJ2-3 few TRBV12-5 CASGTVDGVRQYF TGTGCTAGTGGTACAGTCGATGGGGTTAGGCAGTATTTT
- TRBJ2-7 few TRBV27 CASSLQGRGDYEQYF TGTGCCAGCAGTTTACAGGGCAGGGGTGATTACGAGCAGTACTTC
TRBD2 TRBJ2-3 - TRBV27 CASSLRRAGGMNTQYF TGTGCCAGCAGTTTAAGAAGGGCGGGAGGGATGAATACGCAGTATTTT
- TRBJ2-1 - TRBV18 CASSPTPTATLSYNEQFF TGTGCCAGCTCACCGACTCCCACAGCTACGCTCTCCTACAATGAGCAGTTCTTC
- TRBJ1-1 - TRBV7-2 CASSLMEGLNTEAFF TGTGCCAGCAGCTTAATGGAGGGGCTGAACACTGAAGCTTTCTTT
- TRBJ2-7 few TRBV5-1 CASSLGPGSYEQYF TGCGCCAGCAGCTTGGGTCCGGGATCCTACGAGCAGTACTTC
- TRBJ1-1 once TRBV7-3 CASSHRGDTEAFF TGTGCCAGCAGCCACCGGGGAGACACTGAAGCTTTCTTT
- TRBJ2-7 - TRBV7-9 CASSLMGQYEQYF TGTGCCAGCAGCTTAATGGGGCAGTACGAGCAGTACTTC
- TRBJ2-5 - TRBV11-2 CASSAGFQQETQYF TGTGCCAGCAGCGCAGGGTTTCAGCAAGAGACCCAGTACTTC
- TRBJ1-2 - TRBV7-9 CASSLARGRQVDYGYTF TGTGCCAGCAGCTTAGCCAGGGGAAGACAGGTTGACTATGGCTACACCTTC
- TRBJ1-3 - TRBV6-5 CASSERGSGNTIYF TGTGCCAGCAGTGAAAGAGGCTCTGGAAACACCATATATTTT
TRBD2 TRBJ2-3 - TRBV6-5 CATKRGLITDTQYF TGTGCCACCAAGCGGGGCCTCATCACAGATACGCAGTATTTT
- TRBJ1-5 - TRBV2 CASSAQQLNQPQHF TGTGCCAGCAGCGCTCAACAGCTAAATCAGCCCCAGCATTTT
- TRBJ2-2 - TRBV10-3 CAISERGGDTGELFF TGTGCCATCAGTGAGCGTGGTGGGGACACCGGGGAGCTGTTTTTT
TRBD2 TRBJ2-7 - TRBV25-1 CASSEPGLAGKGEQYF TGTGCCAGCAGTGAACCCGGACTAGCGGGGAAGGGCGAGCAGTACTTC
TRBD1 TRBJ1-2 - TRBV19 CASSHRGENYGYTF TGTGCCAGTAGCCACAGGGGGGAGAACTATGGCTACACCTTC
- TRBJ1-5 - TRBV7-2 CASSRGGNSNQPQHF TGTGCCAGCAGCAGGGGGGGGAATAGCAATCAGCCCCAGCATTTT
TRBD2 TRBJ2-1 few TRBV19 CASSTGTSGSNEQFF TGTGCCAGTAGCACCGGGACTAGCGGGAGTAATGAGCAGTTCTTC
- TRBJ1-4 - TRBV18 CASSPPGGKDLFF TGTGCCAGCTCACCCCCGGGGGGGAAGGATCTGTTTTTT
TRBD1 TRBJ2-2 - TRBV5-4 CASSSLRTGTGELFF TGTGCCAGCAGCTCCTTGCGGACAGGGACCGGGGAGCTGTTTTTT
- TRBJ1-5 - TRBV2 CASSEGGYSNQPQHF TGTGCCAGCAGTGAGGGGGGGTATAGCAATCAGCCCCAGCATTTT
- TRBJ1-4 - TRBV19 CASSPRRPGNEKLFF TGTGCCAGTAGTCCCCGGAGGCCCGGTAATGAAAAACTGTTTTTT
TRBD2 TRBJ2-7 - TRBV7-6 CASSQGLAGGFYEQYF TGTGCCAGCAGCCAAGGACTAGCGGGAGGATTCTACGAGCAGTACTTC
TRBD1 TRBJ1-2 - TRBV9 CASSFGTGPYGYTF TGTGCCAGCAGCTTCGGGACAGGTCCCTATGGCTACACCTTC
- TRBJ2-5 - TRBV5-8 CASSHKGGETQYF TGTGCCAGCAGCCACAAAGGGGGAGAGACCCAGTACTTC
- TRBJ2-5 few TRBV5-1 CASSWTNQETQYF TGCGCCAGCAGCTGGACAAACCAAGAGACCCAGTACTTC
- TRBJ2-7 - TRBV18 CASSPLRGVEQYF TGTGCCAGCTCACCATTAAGGGGGGTCGAGCAGTACTTC
- TRBJ2-3 - TRBV6-1 CASSERGGEADTQYF TGTGCCAGCAGTGAGAGGGGGGGGGAGGCAGATACGCAGTATTTT
- TRBJ1-3 - TRBV7-9 CASSLGGGAGNTIYF TGTGCCAGCAGCCTGGGCGGGGGTGCAGGAAACACCATATATTTT
- TRBJ2-2 few TRBV28 CASRPLGIGAGELFF TGTGCCAGCAGGCCTCTTGGGATAGGCGCCGGGGAGCTGTTTTTT
TRBD2 TRBJ2-1 - TRBV4-2 CASSQAGGWNEQFF TGTGCCAGCAGCCAGGCGGGAGGCTGGAATGAGCAGTTCTTC
- TRBJ2-7 - TRBV5-1 CASSLLPSAGYEQYF TGCGCCAGCAGCCTGCTCCCCAGTGCTGGCTACGAGCAGTACTTC
- TRBJ2-7 once TRBV27 CASSPWDGAYEQYF TGTGCCAGCAGTCCCTGGGACGGAGCCTACGAGCAGTACTTC
- TRBJ2-7 - TRBV18 CASSSPVGGYEQYF TGTGCCAGCTCATCCCCGGTGGGGGGCTACGAGCAGTACTTC
- TRBJ1-2 - TRBV18 CASSPQRDRKAYGYTF TGTGCCAGCTCACCACAGAGGGACCGTAAGGCCTATGGCTACACCTTC
- TRBJ1-3 - TRBV30 CAWKGPSLSGNTIYF TGTGCCTGGAAGGGCCCTAGCCTTTCTGGAAACACCATATATTTT
TRBD1 TRBJ1-5 - TRBV6-5 CASSPGTGVYQPQHF TGTGCCAGCAGCCCCGGGACAGGGGTTTATCAGCCCCAGCATTTT
- TRBJ1-2 - TRBV2 CASSEDRNYGYTF TGTGCCAGCAGTGAAGACAGAAACTATGGCTACACCTTC
TRBD2 TRBJ2-5 - TRBV9 CASSSPTSGRETQYF TGTGCCAGCAGCTCCCCGACTAGCGGGAGAGAGACCCAGTACTTC
- TRBJ2-3 - TRBV7-9 CASTGLRPWYTDTQYF TGTGCCAGCACCGGTCTGCGCCCATGGTACACAGATACGCAGTATTTT
- TRBJ1-1 few TRBV9 CASSYRAENTEAFF TGTGCCAGCAGCTACCGGGCCGAGAACACTGAAGCTTTCTTT
TRBD2 TRBJ2-7 - TRBV7-3 CASSLTGTSGNEQYF TGTGCCAGCAGCTTAACTGGGACTAGCGGAAACGAGCAGTACTTC
- TRBJ2-3 - TRBV27 CASSSSQGGADTQYF TGTGCCAGCAGTTCGTCACAGGGAGGCGCAGATACGCAGTATTTT
TRBD2 TRBJ2-2 - TRBV19 CASKSGLINTGELFF TGTGCCAGTAAATCGGGACTAATAAACACCGGGGAGCTGTTTTTT